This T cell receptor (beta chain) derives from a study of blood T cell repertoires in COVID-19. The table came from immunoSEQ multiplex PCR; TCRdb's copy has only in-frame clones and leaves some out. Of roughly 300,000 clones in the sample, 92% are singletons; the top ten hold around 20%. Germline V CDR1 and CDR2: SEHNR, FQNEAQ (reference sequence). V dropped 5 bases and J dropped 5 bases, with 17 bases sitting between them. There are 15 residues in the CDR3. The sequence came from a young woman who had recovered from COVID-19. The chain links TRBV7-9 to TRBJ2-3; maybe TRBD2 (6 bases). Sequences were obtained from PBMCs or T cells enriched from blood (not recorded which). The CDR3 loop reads CASSAARLGVDTQYF. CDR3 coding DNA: TGTGCCAGCAGCGCAGCTCGACTAGGGGTAGATACGCAGTATTTT.